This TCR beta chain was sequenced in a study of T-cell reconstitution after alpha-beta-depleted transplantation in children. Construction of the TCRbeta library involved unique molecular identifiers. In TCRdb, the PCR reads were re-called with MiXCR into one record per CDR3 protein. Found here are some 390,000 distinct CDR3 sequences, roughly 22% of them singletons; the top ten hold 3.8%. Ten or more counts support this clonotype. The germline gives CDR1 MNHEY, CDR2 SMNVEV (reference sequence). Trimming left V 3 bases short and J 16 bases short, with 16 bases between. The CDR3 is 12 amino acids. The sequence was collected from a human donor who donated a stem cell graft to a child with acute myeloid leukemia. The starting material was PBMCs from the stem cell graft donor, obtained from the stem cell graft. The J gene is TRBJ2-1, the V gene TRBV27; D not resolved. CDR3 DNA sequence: TGTGCCAGCAGTTTTGGGGAACAGCCTACCTTCTTC. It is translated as CASSFGEQPTFF.